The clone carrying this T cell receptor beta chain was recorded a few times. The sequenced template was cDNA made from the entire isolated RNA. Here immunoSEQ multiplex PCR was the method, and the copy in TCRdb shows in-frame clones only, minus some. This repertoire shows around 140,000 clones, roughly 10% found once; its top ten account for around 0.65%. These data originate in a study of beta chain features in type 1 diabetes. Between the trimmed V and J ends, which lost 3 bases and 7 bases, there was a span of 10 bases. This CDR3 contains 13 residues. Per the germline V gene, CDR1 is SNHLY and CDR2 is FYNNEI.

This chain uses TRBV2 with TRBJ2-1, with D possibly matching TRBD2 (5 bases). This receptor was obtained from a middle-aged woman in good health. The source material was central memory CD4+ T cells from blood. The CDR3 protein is CASSDTGGNEQFF. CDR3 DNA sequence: TGTGCCAGCAGTGATACCGGCGGGAATGAGCAGTTCTTC.